These 10 T cell receptor beta chains came from one sample sequenced in a study of T cell responses to AZD1222 COVID-19 vaccine. Measured with immunoSEQ multiplex PCR; TCRdb has only the in-frame clones, and not every one. The data hold 90,000 to 120,000 clones, with more than 70% observed a single time. Sequenced here: peripheral blood, sampled on day 0 of AZD1222 vaccination. The receptor set was obtained from an adult in good health.

The CDR3 region has the DNA TGTGCCAGCAGCCCAGGGCGGACCAATGAGCAGTTCTTC. It codes for CASSPGRTNEQFF. The chain employs TRBV11-3 and TRBJ2-1, with D tentatively TRBD1 (5 bases). Trimming cost V 5 bases and J 6 bases, with 11 bases left between them. CDR1 is SGHNT and CDR2 is YENEEA in the germline V gene. The CDR3 spans 13 residues.

The chain is built from TRBV5-1 and TRBJ2-3; 13 nucleotides match TRBD2. CDR1 SGHRS and CDR2 YFSETQ come from the germline V gene. The V and J ends lost 6 bases and 4 bases, in that order; junction bases with no gene match: 8. The CDR3 extends over 16 amino acids. As DNA, the CDR3 is TGCGCCAGCAACCCACCGGGACTAGCGGGATCAGATACGCAGTATTTT. Its translation: CASNPPGLAGSDTQYF.

The genes are TRBV6-5 and TRBJ1-5; D uncertain. Between the trimmed V and J ends, which lost 5 bases and 6 bases, there was a span of 14 bases. The CDR3 runs 14 residues. The germline CDR1 and CDR2 sequences are MNHEY and SVGAGI. The chain's CDR3 is CASSPSYPGQPQHF. The CDR3 DNA sequence: TGTGCCAGCAGTCCCTCCTACCCCGGTCAGCCCCAGCATTTT.

The chain combines TRBV18 with TRBJ1-3; the D gene is possibly TRBD1 (5 bases). The CDR3 length is 13 residues. Germline V CDR1 and CDR2: KGHSH, LQKENI. V was clipped by 3 bases and J by 4 bases, with 7 bases between them. The CDR3 reads CASSPTEGNTIYF. The DNA for the CDR3 is TGTGCCAGCTCACCGACAGAGGGAAACACCATATATTTT.

The chain joins TRBV9 to TRBJ2-7, with TRBD1 matching over 10 bases. CDR1 is SGDLS and CDR2 is YYNGEE in the germline V gene. The CDR3 runs 14 residues. J gave up 3 bases and V 4 bases, and 4 bases lay outside the gene matches. The CDR3 reads CASSPRDRGYEQYF. In DNA form, the CDR3 reads TGTGCCAGCAGCCCCCGGGACAGGGGCTACGAGCAGTACTTC. The entire variable domain, with the rest obtained from reference TRBV9 and TRBJ2-7, is as follows: DSGVTQTPKHLITATGQRVTLRCSPRSGDLSVYWYQQSLDQGLQFLIQYYNGEERAKGNILERFSAQQFPDLHSELNLSSLELGDSALYFCASSPRDRGYEQYFGPGTRLTVT.

The chain couples TRBV18 to TRBJ2-3; D possibly uses TRBD1 or TRBD2 (6 bases each). From germline, CDR1 is KGHSH and CDR2 LQKENI. CDR3 length: 17 amino acids. The ends were cut back, 7 bases at V and 2 bases at J, with 22 bases in the middle. Written as DNA, the CDR3 is TGTGCCAGCTACACCACGTCCGGGGGCAGATACACAGATACGCAGTATTTT. The encoded protein is CASYTTSGGRYTDTQYF.

This chain joins TRBV18 and TRBJ1-1; D is uncertain. The V end lost 2 bases, the J end lost 3 bases, and 16 bases lay between the germline ends. Germline CDR1 reads KGHSH; CDR2 reads LQKENI. The CDR3 is 16 amino acids. The CDR3 reads CASSPSERLRDTEAFF. In DNA, the CDR3 is TGTGCCAGCTCACCATCAGAGCGGTTGCGGGACACTGAAGCTTTCTTT.

The V and J genes are TRBV24-1 and TRBJ2-1; 8 nucleotides align to TRBD2. The V segment lost 6 bases and the J segment 3 bases; nucleotides outside the gene matches: 6. Germline lookup yields CDR1 KGHDR and CDR2 SFDVKD. The CDR3 spans 15 residues. The CDR3 spells CATSPRLAGYNEQFF. As DNA, the CDR3 is TGTGCCACCAGTCCGAGGCTAGCGGGCTACAATGAGCAGTTCTTC.

The chain carries TRBV19 and TRBJ2-7; 10 bases match TRBD2. There are 15 residues in the CDR3. Trimming at V came to 4 bases and at J to 2 bases, leaving 5 bases not matched to a gene. Looked up from germline, CDR1 is LNHDA and CDR2 is SQIVND (reference sequence). CDR3 DNA sequence: TGTGCCAGTAGTAACCTCGGACTAGCGGCCTACGAGCAGTACTTC. Amino acid sequence: CASSNLGLAAYEQYF.

This chain joins TRBV5-4 and TRBJ2-1; D is perhaps TRBD2 (5 bases). This CDR3 has 15 residues. Germline V lookup: CDR1 SGHNT, CDR2 YYREEE (reference sequence). V shed 0 bases and J shed 2 bases, with 9 bases lying between them. The CDR3 loop reads CASSLDPGTYNEQFF. The CDR3 bases are TGTGCCAGCAGCTTGGATCCGGGAACCTACAATGAGCAGTTCTTC.